These T cell receptor beta chains were read from a single sample in a study of early T cells in non-severe SARS-CoV-2 infection. TCRdb fed the 5' RACE reads into MiXCR, producing one record per CDR3 protein. The repertoire holds 32,000 or so distinct CDR3 sequences, 5.9% seen once, with approximately 4.6% in the top ten. The sample comprised whole blood. These receptors were obtained from an adult who was a healthcare worker with PCR-confirmed SARS-CoV-2 infection or an uninfected control (not recorded which). CDR3s include the opening cysteine and the closing phenylalanine or tryptophan. A D gene is named only where the DNA matches it firmly. The size entry is marked missing in some rows and otherwise reads once, few, many or a size class.

CDR3 protein	CDR3 DNA	clone size	D gene	J gene	V gene
CASSLGDREHYEQYF	TGTGCCAGCAGCTTAGGTGATAGGGAGCACTACGAGCAGTACTTC	many	.	TRBJ2-7	TRBV7-8
CASSFTSPHNEQFF	TGTGCCAGCAGCTTCACTAGCCCCCACAATGAGCAGTTCTTC	many	.	TRBJ2-1	TRBV7-9
CSARDRVLAATDTQYF	TGCAGTGCTAGAGACCGGGTACTAGCGGCCACAGATACGCAGTATTTT	few	TRBD2	TRBJ2-3	TRBV20-1
CASSPLLAGVSYNEQFF	TGTGCCAGCAGCCCCCTTTTAGCGGGAGTATCTTACAATGAGCAGTTCTTC	few	TRBD2	TRBJ2-1	TRBV14
CSARVGGDAYEQYF	TGCAGTGCTAGAGTTGGCGGGGATGCCTACGAGCAGTACTTC	many	.	TRBJ2-7	TRBV20-1
CSVGVGLGSGANVLTF	TGCAGCGTTGGGGTTGGACTTGGCTCTGGGGCCAACGTCCTGACTTTC	many	.	TRBJ2-6	TRBV29-1
CATSSAGGSYEQYF	TGTGCCACCAGCAGTGCTGGGGGGTCCTACGAGCAGTACTTC	many	.	TRBJ2-7	TRBV15
CASSFDMGQLNTEAFF	TGTGCCAGCAGCTTCGATATGGGACAACTGAACACTGAAGCTTTCTTT	many	.	TRBJ1-1	TRBV28
CASSTGQGAAEAFF	TGTGCCAGCAGTACAGGACAGGGGGCAGCTGAAGCTTTCTTT	many	TRBD1	TRBJ1-1	TRBV6-5
CSVELVAGTEAFF	TGCAGCGTTGAACTGGTTGCAGGCACTGAAGCTTTCTTT	.	.	TRBJ1-1	TRBV29-1
CASSPSTGGGEQFF	TGTGCCAGCAGTCCCTCGACAGGGGGAGGGGAGCAGTTCTTC	many	TRBD1	TRBJ2-1	TRBV12-3/TRBV12-4
CSARDISGETQYF	TGCAGCGCCCGTGATATTTCGGGAGAGACCCAGTACTTC	many	.	TRBJ2-5	TRBV29-1
CSLALPGRSTYEQYF	TGCAGCCTCGCCTTGCCGGGACGATCTACCTACGAGCAGTACTTC	many	.	TRBJ2-7	TRBV20-1
CASSQPSGSEQFF	TGTGCCAGCAGCCAACCTAGCGGGAGTGAGCAGTTCTTC	many	TRBD2	TRBJ2-1	TRBV11-2